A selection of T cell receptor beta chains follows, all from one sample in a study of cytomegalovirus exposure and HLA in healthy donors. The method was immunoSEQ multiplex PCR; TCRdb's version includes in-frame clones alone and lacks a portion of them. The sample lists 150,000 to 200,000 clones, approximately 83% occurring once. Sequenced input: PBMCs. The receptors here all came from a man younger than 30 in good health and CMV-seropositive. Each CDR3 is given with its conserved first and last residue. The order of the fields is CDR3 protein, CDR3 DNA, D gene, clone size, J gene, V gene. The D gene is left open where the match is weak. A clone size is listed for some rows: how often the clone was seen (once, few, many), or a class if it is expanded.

CASSEGTGEWYEQYF,TGTGCCAGCAGTGAGGGAACAGGGGAGTGGTACGAGCAGTACTTC,TRBD1,.,TRBJ2-7,TRBV25-1
CASRRGGTLTFEQYF,TGTGCCAGCAGGCGGGGGGGAACCCTTACCTTCGAGCAGTACTTC,TRBD2,few,TRBJ2-7,TRBV5-6
CASSSSVAQKLFF,TGTGCCAGCAGTTCCTCAGTGGCCCAAAAACTGTTTTTT,.,once,TRBJ1-4,TRBV6-5
CASRVLEGYGYTF,TGTGCCAGCAGGGTTTTGGAGGGCTATGGCTACACCTTC,.,.,TRBJ1-2,TRBV2
CASSQQGVEEKLFF,TGCGCCAGCAGCCAACAGGGGGTGGAGGAAAAACTGTTTTTT,TRBD1,once,TRBJ1-4,TRBV5-1
CASSRTGGTQYF,TGTGCCAGCAGTCGGACAGGGGGGACCCAGTACTTC,TRBD1,once,TRBJ2-5,TRBV6-5
CASSLRGTEAFF,TGCGCCAGCAGCCTCAGGGGTACTGAAGCTTTCTTT,.,few,TRBJ1-1,TRBV10-2
CASSIGTGGSGANVLTF,TGTGCCAGTAGTATTGGAACAGGGGGCTCTGGGGCCAACGTCCTGACTTTC,TRBD1,.,TRBJ2-6,TRBV19
CSVSLTGGSNTGELFF,TGCAGCGTTAGTTTGACAGGGGGCTCGAACACCGGGGAGCTGTTTTTT,TRBD1,.,TRBJ2-2,TRBV29-1
CASSEGVGGSPYGYTF,TGTGCCAGCAGTGAAGGGGTAGGGGGATCGCCCTATGGCTACACCTTC,.,.,TRBJ1-2,TRBV2
CASSYAGQQETQYF,TGTGCCAGCAGTTACGCCGGACAGCAAGAGACCCAGTACTTC,.,.,TRBJ2-5,TRBV6-5
CASSRLVVDEQFF,TGCGCCAGCAGTCGACTAGTAGTCGATGAGCAGTTCTTC,.,.,TRBJ2-1,TRBV10-1
CASSVRQGYEQYF,TGTGCCAGCAGCGTACGACAGGGCTACGAGCAGTACTTC,TRBD1,.,TRBJ2-7,TRBV7-2
CASSLVQGSNYGYTF,TGTGCCAGCAGCTTAGTTCAGGGTTCTAACTATGGCTACACCTTC,.,.,TRBJ1-2,TRBV7-8
CASSPGQVLYEKLFF,TGTGCCAGTAGTCCGGGACAGGTGCTGTATGAAAAACTGTTTTTT,TRBD1,.,TRBJ1-4,TRBV19
CASSSIYGPQEVYEQYF,TGTGCCAGCAGTTCAATTTACGGGCCTCAGGAGGTCTACGAGCAGTACTTC,.,.,TRBJ2-7,TRBV27
CAWSGGLRETQYF,TGTGCCTGGAGTGGAGGACTACGGGAGACCCAGTACTTC,.,once,TRBJ2-5,TRBV30
CASSLTGGLDTQYF,TGTGCCAGCAGCTTAACGGGGGGGCTGGATACGCAGTATTTT,.,.,TRBJ2-3,TRBV7-3
CASSLGAGTGYNEQFF,TGCGCCAGCAGCTTGGGGGCCGGGACAGGCTACAATGAGCAGTTCTTC,TRBD1,.,TRBJ2-1,TRBV5-1
CASSSPVAVTEAFF,TGTGCCAGCTCATCACCGGTTGCAGTCACTGAAGCTTTCTTT,.,.,TRBJ1-1,TRBV18
CASSRGPTGEQYF,TGTGCCAGCAGTAGGGGCCCTACGGGGGAGCAGTACTTC,.,once,TRBJ2-5,TRBV13
CASSLDSHGGYTF,TGTGCCAGCAGCTTAGACAGTCATGGGGGCTACACCTTC,.,.,TRBJ1-2,TRBV7-9
CASSSHTGTGINQPQHF,TGTGCCAGCAGTTCCCATACCGGGACAGGGATCAATCAGCCCCAGCATTTT,TRBD1,.,TRBJ1-5,TRBV28
CASSSTGFGELFF,TGTGCCAGCAGCTCCACAGGGTTCGGGGAGCTGTTTTTT,.,.,TRBJ2-2,TRBV7-8
CASSLLLGGGYEQYF,TGTGCCAGCAGCTTGTTATTAGGGGGTGGCTACGAGCAGTACTTC,.,few,TRBJ2-7,TRBV5-5
CASGFPPGGETQYF,TGTGCTAGTGGTTTTCCCCCAGGGGGCGAGACCCAGTACTTC,TRBD1,.,TRBJ2-5,TRBV12-5
CASSEWDRQQPQHF,TGTGCCAGCAGTGAATGGGACAGGCAACAGCCCCAGCATTTT,TRBD1,.,TRBJ1-5,TRBV2
CASSPSGDTGELFF,TGTGCCAGCAGTCCTAGCGGCGACACCGGGGAGCTGTTTTTT,TRBD2,.,TRBJ2-2,TRBV7-8
CASSEVTGYNSPLHF,TGTGCCAGCAGTGAAGTTACAGGCTATAATTCACCCCTCCACTTT,.,.,TRBJ1-6,TRBV6-1
CASSRTGQGRDYTF,TGTGCCAGCAGCCGGACGGGACAGGGGAGAGACTACACCTTC,TRBD1,.,TRBJ1-2,TRBV5-6
CATSSLQGENEKLFF,TGTGCCACCAGCAGTCTACAGGGAGAAAATGAAAAACTGTTTTTT,.,.,TRBJ1-4,TRBV15
CASSSGNQPQHF,TGTGCCAGCAGCAGCGGAAATCAGCCCCAGCATTTT,.,.,TRBJ1-5,TRBV28
CASSLGQGASTDTQYF,TGCGCCAGCAGCTTGGGACAGGGGGCAAGCACAGATACGCAGTATTTT,TRBD1,.,TRBJ2-3,TRBV5-1
CATRQQNNSPLHF,TGTGCCACCAGACAACAAAATAATTCACCCCTCCACTTT,.,.,TRBJ1-6,TRBV6-6
CATSRDPGQDLLEQYF,TGTGCCACCAGCAGAGACCCGGGACAAGACTTACTCGAGCAGTACTTC,.,.,TRBJ2-7,TRBV15
CACSGGVDTQYF,TGTGCCTGCTCCGGGGGGGTTGATACGCAGTATTTT,TRBD2,.,TRBJ2-3,TRBV30
CASSPRDRQTDTQYF,TGTGCCAGCTCACCACGGGACAGGCAAACAGATACGCAGTATTTT,TRBD1,.,TRBJ2-3,TRBV18
CASSFHRGAADTQYF,TGTGCCAGCAGCTTCCACAGGGGGGCGGCAGATACGCAGTATTTT,.,.,TRBJ2-3,TRBV12-1
CASSLYGTGSYEQYF,TGTGCCAGCAGCTTGTACGGGACAGGCTCCTACGAGCAGTACTTC,TRBD1,.,TRBJ2-7,TRBV5-6
CASSPRQGNYGYTF,TGTGCCAGCAGCCCAAGGCAGGGGAACTATGGCTACACCTTC,.,.,TRBJ1-2,TRBV11-2
CASSQIVWITGGTGELFF,TGTGCCAGCAGCCAAATCGTCTGGATAACAGGGGGTACCGGGGAGCTGTTTTTT,TRBD1,.,TRBJ2-2,TRBV14
CASSFGQGSIYEQYF,TGTGCCAGCAGCTTCGGGCAGGGGTCAATCTACGAGCAGTACTTC,.,.,TRBJ2-7,TRBV5-4
CASSLSGGLNNEQFF,TGTGCCAGCAGTCTAAGCGGGGGACTAAACAATGAGCAGTTCTTC,TRBD2,.,TRBJ2-1,TRBV6-5
CASRTGSATYEQYF,TGTGCCAGCAGGACAGGATCGGCAACCTACGAGCAGTACTTC,.,.,TRBJ2-7,TRBV6-1
CASSPGRLQYF,TGTGCCAGCTCACCGGGCAGATTGCAGTATTTT,.,.,TRBJ2-3,TRBV18
CASSEEPPTGNTIYF,TGTGCCAGCAGTGAAGAACCGCCGACAGGAAACACCATATATTTT,.,.,TRBJ1-3,TRBV6-1
CASSLGRVAGNEQFF,TGCGCCAGCAGCTTGGGGCGGGTTGCGGGAAATGAGCAGTTCTTC,.,.,TRBJ2-1,TRBV5-1
CASSSLTWTDNTGELFF,TGTGCCAGCAGTTCCTTAACATGGACAGACAACACCGGGGAGCTGTTTTTT,.,.,TRBJ2-2,TRBV27
CASSEVDRTGSQETQYF,TGTGCCAGCAGTGAAGTCGATAGGACAGGGTCTCAAGAGACCCAGTACTTC,TRBD1,.,TRBJ2-5,TRBV6-1
CASSGGTSYEQYF,TGTGCCAGCAGCGGGGGGACCTCGTACGAGCAGTACTTC,.,.,TRBJ2-7,TRBV5-6
CASSYEGVNTGELFF,TGTGCCAGCAGTTACGAGGGGGTGAACACCGGGGAGCTGTTTTTT,.,.,TRBJ2-2,TRBV6-5
CASSQAGLLTDTQYF,TGCGCCAGCAGCCAAGCGGGACTCCTCACAGATACGCAGTATTTT,.,.,TRBJ2-3,TRBV4-1
CASSLPTGGKYNTEAFF,TGTGCCAGCAGCTTGCCGACAGGGGGCAAATACAACACTGAAGCTTTCTTT,TRBD1,.,TRBJ1-1,TRBV7-9
CASSQAGGAITNEQYF,TGTGCCAGCAGCCAAGCTGGGGGCGCAATAACCAACGAGCAGTACTTC,.,.,TRBJ2-7,TRBV14
CASSAKFNTEAFF,TGTGCCAGCAGCGCGAAATTTAACACTGAAGCTTTCTTT,.,.,TRBJ1-1,TRBV7-2
CASSQAVTQYF,TGTGCCAGCAGCCAAGCTGTTACGCAGTATTTT,.,.,TRBJ2-3,TRBV14